Given below is one T cell receptor beta chain in context. This CDR3 has 14 amino acids. Trimming took 5 bases from V and 7 from J, leaving 15 bases between them. Germline V gives CDR1 LNHDA, CDR2 SQIVND (reference sequence). The data originate from a study of breast tumors, draining lymph nodes, adjacent tissues. TCRdb reprocessed the multiplex PCR reads via MiXCR and lists one record per CDR3 protein. The table lists about 300,000 distinct CDR3 sequences, roughly 30% of them singletons. Samples came from axillary lymph nodes draining the breast cancer. V and J are TRBV19 and TRBJ2-4; a possible D gene is TRBD2 (5 bases). The sequencing sample was made of axillary lymph node tissue. This TCR came from a female donor with breast cancer. Some clones in this sample may be carry-over from other donors' samples. The CDR3 is CASSGDGVGNIQYF. The CDR3 nucleotides are TGTGCCAGTAGTGGTGACGGGGTGGGGAACATTCAGTACTTC.